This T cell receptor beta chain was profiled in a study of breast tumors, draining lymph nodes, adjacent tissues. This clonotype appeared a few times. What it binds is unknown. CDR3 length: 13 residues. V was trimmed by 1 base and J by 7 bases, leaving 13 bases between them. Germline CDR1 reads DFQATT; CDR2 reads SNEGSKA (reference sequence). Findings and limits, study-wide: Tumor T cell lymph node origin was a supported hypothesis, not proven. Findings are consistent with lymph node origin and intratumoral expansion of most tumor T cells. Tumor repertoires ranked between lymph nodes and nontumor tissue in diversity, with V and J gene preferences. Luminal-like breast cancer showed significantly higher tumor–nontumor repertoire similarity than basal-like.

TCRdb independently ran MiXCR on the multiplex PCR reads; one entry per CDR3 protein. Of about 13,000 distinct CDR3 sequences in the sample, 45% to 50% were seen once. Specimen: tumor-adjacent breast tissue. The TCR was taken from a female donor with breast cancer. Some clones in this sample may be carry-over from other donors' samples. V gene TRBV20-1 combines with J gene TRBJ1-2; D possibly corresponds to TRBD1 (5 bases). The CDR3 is CSARGWQGSGYTF. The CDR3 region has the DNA TGCAGTGCTAGAGGATGGCAGGGAAGTGGCTACACCTTC.